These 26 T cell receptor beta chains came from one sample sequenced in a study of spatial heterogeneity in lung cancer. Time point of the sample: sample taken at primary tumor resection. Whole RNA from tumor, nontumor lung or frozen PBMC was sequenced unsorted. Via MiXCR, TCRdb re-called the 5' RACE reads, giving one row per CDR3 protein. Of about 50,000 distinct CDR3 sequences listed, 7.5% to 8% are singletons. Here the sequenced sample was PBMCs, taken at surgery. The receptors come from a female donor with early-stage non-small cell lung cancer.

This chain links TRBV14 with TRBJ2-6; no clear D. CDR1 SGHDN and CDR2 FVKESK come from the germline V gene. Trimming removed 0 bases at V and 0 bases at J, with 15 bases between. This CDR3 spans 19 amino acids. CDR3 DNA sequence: TGTGCCAGCAGCCAAGATGTTATAGGGCCAGGCTCTGGGGCCAACGTCCTGACTTTC. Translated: CASSQDVIGPGSGANVLTF. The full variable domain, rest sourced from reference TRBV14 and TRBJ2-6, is EAGVTQFPSHSVIEKGQTVTLRCDPISGHDNLYWYRRVMGKEIKFLLHFVKESKQDESGMPNNRFLAERTGGTYSTLKVQPAELEDSGVYFCASSQDVIGPGSGANVLTFGAGSRLTVL.

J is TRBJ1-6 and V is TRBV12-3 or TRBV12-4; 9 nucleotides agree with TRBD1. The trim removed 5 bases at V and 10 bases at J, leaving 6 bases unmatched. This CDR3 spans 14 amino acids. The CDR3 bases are TGTGCCAGCAGTCCCCACAGGGGGCTGTCACCCCTCCACTTT. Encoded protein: CASSPHRGLSPLHF.

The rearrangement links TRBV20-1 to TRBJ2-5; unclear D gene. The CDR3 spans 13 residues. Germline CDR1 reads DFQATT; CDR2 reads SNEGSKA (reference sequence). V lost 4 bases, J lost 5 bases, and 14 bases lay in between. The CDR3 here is CSAKDVGFETQYF. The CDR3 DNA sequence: TGCAGTGCTAAAGACGTGGGATTTGAGACCCAGTACTTC.

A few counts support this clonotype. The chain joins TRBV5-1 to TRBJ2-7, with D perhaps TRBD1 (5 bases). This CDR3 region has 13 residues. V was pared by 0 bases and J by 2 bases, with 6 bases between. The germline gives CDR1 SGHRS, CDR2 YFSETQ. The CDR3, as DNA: TGCGCCAGCAGCTTGGCAGGGACCTACGAGCAGTACTTC. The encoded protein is CASSLAGTYEQYF.

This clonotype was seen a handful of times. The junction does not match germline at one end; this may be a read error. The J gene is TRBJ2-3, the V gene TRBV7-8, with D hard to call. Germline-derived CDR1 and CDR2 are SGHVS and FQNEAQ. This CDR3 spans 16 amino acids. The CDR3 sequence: CASSLSRDTAVDMQYF. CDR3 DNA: TGTGCCAGCAGCTTATCTAGGGATACAGCCGTGGATATGCAGTATTTT.

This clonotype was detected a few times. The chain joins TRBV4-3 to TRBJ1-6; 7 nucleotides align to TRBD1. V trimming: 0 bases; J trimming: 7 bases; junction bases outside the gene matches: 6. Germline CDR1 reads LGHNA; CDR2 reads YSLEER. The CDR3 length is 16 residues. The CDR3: CASSQETGTVNSPLHF. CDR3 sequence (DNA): TGCGCCAGCAGCCAAGAGACCGGGACAGTAAATTCACCCCTCCACTTT.

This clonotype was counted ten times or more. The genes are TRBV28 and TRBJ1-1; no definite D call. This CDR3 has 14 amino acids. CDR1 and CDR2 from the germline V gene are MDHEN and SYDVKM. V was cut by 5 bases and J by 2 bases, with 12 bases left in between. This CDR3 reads CASSPSLGNTEAFF. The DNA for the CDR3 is TGTGCCAGCAGTCCCTCCCTAGGAAACACTGAAGCTTTCTTT.

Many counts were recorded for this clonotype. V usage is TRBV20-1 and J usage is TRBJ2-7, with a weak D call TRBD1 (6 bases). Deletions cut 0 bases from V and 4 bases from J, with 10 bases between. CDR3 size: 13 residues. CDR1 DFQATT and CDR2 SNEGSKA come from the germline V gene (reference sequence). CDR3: CSARDARGYEQYF. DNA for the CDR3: TGCAGTGCTAGAGACGCCAGGGGATACGAGCAGTACTTC.

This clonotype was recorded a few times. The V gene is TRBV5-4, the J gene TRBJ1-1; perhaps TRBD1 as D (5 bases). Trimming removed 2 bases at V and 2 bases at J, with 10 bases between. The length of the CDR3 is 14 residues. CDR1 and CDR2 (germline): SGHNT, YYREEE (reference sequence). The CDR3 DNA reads TGTGCCAGCAGCTTAGGAGGGGTAAACACTGAAGCTTTCTTT. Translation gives CASSLGGVNTEAFF.

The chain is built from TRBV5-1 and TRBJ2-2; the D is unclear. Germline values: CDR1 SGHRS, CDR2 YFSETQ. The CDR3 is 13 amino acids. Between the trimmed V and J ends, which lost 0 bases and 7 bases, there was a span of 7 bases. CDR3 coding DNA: TGCGCCAGCAGCTTGGACCAAATCGGGGAGCTGTTTTTT. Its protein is CASSLDQIGELFF.

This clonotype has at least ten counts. CDR3: CATSGRQTGTEAFF. As DNA, the CDR3 is TGTGCCACCAGCGGCCGACAGACGGGCACTGAAGCTTTCTTT. V and J are TRBV15 and TRBJ1-1; tentative D call: TRBD1 (5 bases). This CDR3 has 14 amino acids. V lost 5 bases and J 4 bases, leaving 14 bases between the germline ends. Germline-derived CDR1 and CDR2 are LNHNV and YYDKDF (reference sequence).

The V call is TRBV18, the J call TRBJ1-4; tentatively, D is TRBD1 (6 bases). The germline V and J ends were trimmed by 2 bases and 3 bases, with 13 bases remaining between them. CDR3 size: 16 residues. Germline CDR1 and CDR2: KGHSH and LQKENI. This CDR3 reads CASSPAVQGPNEKLFF. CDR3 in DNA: TGTGCCAGCTCACCAGCAGTGCAGGGGCCTAATGAAAAACTGTTTTTT.

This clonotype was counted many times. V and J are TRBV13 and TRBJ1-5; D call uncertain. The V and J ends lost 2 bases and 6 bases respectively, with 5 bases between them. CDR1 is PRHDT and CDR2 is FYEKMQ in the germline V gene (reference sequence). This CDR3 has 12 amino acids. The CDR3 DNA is TGTGCCAGCAGCTTACTGGGTCAGCCCCAGCATTTT. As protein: CASSLLGQPQHF. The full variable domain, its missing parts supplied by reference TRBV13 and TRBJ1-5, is AAGVIQSPRHLIKEKRETATLKCYPIPRHDTVYWYQQGPGQDPQFLISFYEKMQSDKGSIPDRFSAQQFSDYHSELNMSSLELGDSALYFCASSLLGQPQHFGDGTRLSIL.

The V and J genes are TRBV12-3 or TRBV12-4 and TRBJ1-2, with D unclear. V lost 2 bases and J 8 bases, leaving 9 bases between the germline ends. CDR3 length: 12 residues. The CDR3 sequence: CASSLRAEGYTF. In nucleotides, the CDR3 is TGTGCCAGCAGTTTAAGGGCAGAGGGCTACACCTTC.

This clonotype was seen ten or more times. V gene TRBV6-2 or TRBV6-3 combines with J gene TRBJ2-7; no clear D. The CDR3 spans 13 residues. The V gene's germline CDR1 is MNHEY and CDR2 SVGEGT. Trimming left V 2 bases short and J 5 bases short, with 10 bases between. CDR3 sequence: CASSYASYDEQYF. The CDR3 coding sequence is TGTGCCAGCAGTTACGCTTCCTACGACGAGCAGTACTTC.

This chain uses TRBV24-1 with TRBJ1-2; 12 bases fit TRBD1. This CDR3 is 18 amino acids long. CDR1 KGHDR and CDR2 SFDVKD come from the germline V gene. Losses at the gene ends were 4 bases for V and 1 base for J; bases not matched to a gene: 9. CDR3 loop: CATSEAGTGGDHNYGYTF. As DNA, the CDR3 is TGTGCCACCAGTGAAGCCGGGACAGGGGGCGACCATAACTATGGCTACACCTTC.

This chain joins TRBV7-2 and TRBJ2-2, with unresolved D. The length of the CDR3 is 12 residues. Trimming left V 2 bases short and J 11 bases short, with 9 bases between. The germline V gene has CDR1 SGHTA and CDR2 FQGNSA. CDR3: CASSLLVGELFF. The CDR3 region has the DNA TGTGCCAGCAGCTTATTGGTCGGAGAGCTGTTTTTT.

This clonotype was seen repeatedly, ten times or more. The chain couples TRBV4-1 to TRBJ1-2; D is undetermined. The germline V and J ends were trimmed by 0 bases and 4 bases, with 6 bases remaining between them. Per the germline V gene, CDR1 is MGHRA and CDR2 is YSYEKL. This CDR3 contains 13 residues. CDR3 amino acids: CASSQDQVYGYTF. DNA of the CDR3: TGCGCCAGCAGCCAAGATCAAGTCTATGGCTACACCTTC.

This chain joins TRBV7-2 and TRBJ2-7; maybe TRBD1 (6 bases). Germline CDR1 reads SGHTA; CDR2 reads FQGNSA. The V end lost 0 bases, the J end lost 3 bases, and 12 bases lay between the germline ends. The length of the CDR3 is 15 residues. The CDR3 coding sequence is TGTGCCAGCAGCTTAGCAGGGGGAAGGATCTACGAGCAGTACTTC. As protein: CASSLAGGRIYEQYF.

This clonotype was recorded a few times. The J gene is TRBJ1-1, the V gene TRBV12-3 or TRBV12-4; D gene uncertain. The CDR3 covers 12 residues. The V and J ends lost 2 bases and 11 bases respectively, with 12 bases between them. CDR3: CASSLSGGRAFF. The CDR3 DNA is TGTGCCAGCAGTTTATCGGGAGGGCGGGCTTTCTTT.

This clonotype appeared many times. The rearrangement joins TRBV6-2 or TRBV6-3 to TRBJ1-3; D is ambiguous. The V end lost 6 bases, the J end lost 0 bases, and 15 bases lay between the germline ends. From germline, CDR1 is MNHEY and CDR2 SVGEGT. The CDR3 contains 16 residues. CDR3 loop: CASSEHGRRSGNTIYF. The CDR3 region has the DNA TGTGCCAGCAGCGAGCACGGACGTCGCTCTGGAAACACCATATATTTT.

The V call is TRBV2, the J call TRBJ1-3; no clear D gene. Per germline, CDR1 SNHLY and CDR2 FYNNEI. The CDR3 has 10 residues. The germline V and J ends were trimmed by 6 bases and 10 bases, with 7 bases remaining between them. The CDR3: CASSGDTIYF. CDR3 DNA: TGTGCCAGCAGCGGGGATACCATATATTTT.

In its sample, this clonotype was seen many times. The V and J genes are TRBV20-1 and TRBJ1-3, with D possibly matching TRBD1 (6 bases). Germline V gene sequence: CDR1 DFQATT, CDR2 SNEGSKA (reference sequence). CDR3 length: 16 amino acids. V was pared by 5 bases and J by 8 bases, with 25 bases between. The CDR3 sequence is CSAGAGPGVSVDTIYF. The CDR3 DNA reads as TGCAGTGCTGGAGCCGGGCCAGGGGTTTCGGTGGACACCATATATTTT.

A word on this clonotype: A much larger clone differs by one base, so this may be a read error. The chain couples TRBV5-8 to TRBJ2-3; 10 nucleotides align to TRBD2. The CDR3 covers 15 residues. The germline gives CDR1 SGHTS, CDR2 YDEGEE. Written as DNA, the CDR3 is TGTGCCAGCAGCCCGCTAGCGGGGGACACAGATATGCAGTATTTT. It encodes CASSPLAGDTDMQYF.

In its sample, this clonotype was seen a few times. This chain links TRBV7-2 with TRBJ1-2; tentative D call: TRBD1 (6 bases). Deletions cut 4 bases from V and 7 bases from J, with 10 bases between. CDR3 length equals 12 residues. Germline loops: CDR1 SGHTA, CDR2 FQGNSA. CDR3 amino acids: CASSSNRVGYTF. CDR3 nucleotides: TGTGCCAGCAGCTCCAACAGGGTTGGCTACACCTTC.

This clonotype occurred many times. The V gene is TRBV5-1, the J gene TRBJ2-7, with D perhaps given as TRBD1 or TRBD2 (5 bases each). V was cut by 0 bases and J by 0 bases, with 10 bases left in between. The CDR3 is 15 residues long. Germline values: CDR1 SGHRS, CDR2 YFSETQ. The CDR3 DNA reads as TGCGCCAGCAGCTTGGACGGGGCCAGCTCCTACGAGCAGTACTTC. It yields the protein CASSLDGASSYEQYF.